What follows are 15 T cell receptor beta chains derived from one specimen sequenced in a study of T cells in severe cutaneous drug reactions. The donors had carbamazepine-induced Stevens-Johnson syndrome or toxic epidermal necrolysis. Bulk and single-cell libraries used iRepertoire multiplex PCR with TCR subtype-specific primers. TCRdb reprocessed the multiplex PCR reads, keeping one entry per CDR3 protein, no DNA. The sample has tens of thousands of distinct CDR3 sequences; the top ten hold 6.5% to 8%. Sequenced: PBMCs. The source of these receptors is a human donor with toxic epidermal necrolysis, a severe cutaneous drug reaction.

The rearrangement joins TRBV7-2 to TRBJ2-7. Per germline, CDR1 SGHTA and CDR2 FQGNSA. CDR3 length: 15 residues. CDR3 loop: CASSLSLMSPYEQYF. The entire variable domain, with the rest obtained from reference TRBV7-2 and TRBJ2-7, is as follows: GAGVSQSPSNKVTEKGKDVELRCDPISGHTALYWYRQSLGQGLEFLIYFQGNSAPDKSGLPSDRFSAERTGGSVSTLTIQRTQQEDSAVYLCASSLSLMSPYEQYFGPGTRLTVT.

The CDR3 region is CASSLRQSYEKLFF. This chain links TRBV7-9 with TRBJ1-4. This CDR3 is built from 14 residues. Germline loops: CDR1 SEHNR, CDR2 FQNEAQ (reference sequence).

The chain links TRBV14 to TRBJ2-1; the D gene TCRdb calls, TRBD2, cannot be checked with no DNA. Germline-derived CDR1 and CDR2 are SGHDN and FVKESK. The CDR3 is 16 amino acids. CDR3 sequence reads: CASSQIAGGSYNEQFF. The full variable domain, rest sourced from reference TRBV14 and TRBJ2-1, is EAGVTQFPSHSVIEKGQTVTLRCDPISGHDNLYWYRRVMGKEIKFLLHFVKESKQDESGMPNNRFLAERTGGTYSTLKVQPAELEDSGVYFCASSQIAGGSYNEQFFGPGTRLTVL.

By frequency, this clonotype registers medium-sized. The chain uses TRBV6-2 or TRBV6-3 and TRBJ2-7; TCRdb designates TRBD2, a call that cannot be tested without DNA. The germline CDR1 and CDR2 sequences are MNHEY and SVGEGT. CDR3 length: 12 residues. The CDR3 is CASSLADYEQYF.

The rearrangement links TRBV6-5 to TRBJ1-2; the TCRdb D gene call, TRBD1, has no DNA to confirm it. The CDR3 runs 17 residues. Germline values: CDR1 MNHEY, CDR2 SVGAGI. The CDR3 is CASSYLTGARANYGYTF.

The chain recombines TRBV12-3 or TRBV12-4 with TRBJ1-2. The length of the CDR3 is 17 residues. CDR3 loop: CASSLSEVGNADYGYTF.

This chain joins TRBV11-2 and TRBJ1-1; the D call of TRBD1 rests on TCRdb alone, since no DNA is present to check it. This CDR3 comprises 16 residues. Looked up from germline, CDR1 is SGHAT and CDR2 is FQNNGV. The CDR3 loop reads CASSLWGGPLNTEAFF. Looking up the rest from reference TRBV11-2 and TRBJ1-1 gives the full variable domain: EAGVAQSPRYKIIEKRQSVAFWCNPISGHATLYWYQQILGQGPKLLIQFQNNGVVDDSQLPKDRFSAERLKGVDSTLKIQPAKLEDSAVYLCASSLWGGPLNTEAFFGQGTRLTVV.

The rearrangement uses TRBV7-2 and TRBJ2-3; lacking DNA, the TRBD2 call made by TCRdb goes unchecked. CDR1 SGHTA and CDR2 FQGNSA come from the germline V gene. The CDR3 contains 15 residues. The CDR3 loop reads CASSPRLFSTDTQYF.

The gene calls are TRBV9 and TRBJ2-5; TCRdb's D call, TRBD2, is unchecked because there is no DNA. The CDR3 is made up of 15 amino acids. From germline, CDR1 is SGDLS and CDR2 YYNGEE. The CDR3 here is CASSVVSGVGETQYF. Full variable domain (remainder filled in from reference TRBV9 and TRBJ2-5): DSGVTQTPKHLITATGQRVTLRCSPRSGDLSVYWYQQSLDQGLQFLIQYYNGEERAKGNILERFSAQQFPDLHSELNLSSLELGDSALYFCASSVVSGVGETQYFGPGTRLLVL.

V gene TRBV29-1 combines with J gene TRBJ2-5. The CDR3 is made up of 12 amino acids. Germline CDR1 reads SQVTM; CDR2 reads ANQGSEA. CDR3: CSVVIQVETQYF.

V is TRBV11-2 and J is TRBJ2-1. CDR3 length: 12 residues. CDR1 is SGHAT, CDR2 FQNNGV, per germline. CDR3 protein: CASSFRSNEQFF. The entire variable domain, with the rest obtained from reference TRBV11-2 and TRBJ2-1, is as follows: EAGVAQSPRYKIIEKRQSVAFWCNPISGHATLYWYQQILGQGPKLLIQFQNNGVVDDSQLPKDRFSAERLKGVDSTLKIQPAKLEDSAVYLCASSFRSNEQFFGPGTRLTVL.

V is TRBV10-2 and J is TRBJ2-1; without DNA, the TCRdb call of TRBD1 cannot be checked. The CDR3 length is 12 residues. Germline V gives CDR1 WSHSY, CDR2 SAAADI. The CDR3 here is CASSEDRVVQFF.

This sequence joins TRBV2 and TRBJ1-2; TCRdb calls TRBD1, which cannot be checked without DNA. This CDR3 region has 15 residues. Germline values: CDR1 SNHLY, CDR2 FYNNEI. The CDR3 here is CASSVEGQGSFGYTF.

The CDR3: CASSQARGFGYGYTF. The J gene is TRBJ1-2, the V gene TRBV4-1. Germline CDR1 is MGHRA and CDR2 is YSYEKL. This CDR3 is built from 15 residues.

This chain joins TRBV15 and TRBJ1-5; with no DNA, the TCRdb D assignment of TRBD1 cannot be verified. CDR3 length equals 14 residues. Germline V gene data show CDR1 as LNHNV and CDR2 as YYDKDF (reference sequence). The CDR3 is CATSRDWGHQPQHF.